This TCR beta chain was recovered during a study of T-cell memory formation after mild COVID-19. The study's findings and limits: In pre-infection memory, a portion of responding clones appeared, which suggested that cross-reactive memory joined. Shrinking CD4+ clones resided mostly in CM and EM, and CD8+ ones in EMRA.

TCRdb redid the calling of the 5' RACE reads with MiXCR, one entry per CDR3 protein. This table holds about 170,000 distinct CDR3 sequences, roughly 13% found once. The sample holds many counts of this clonotype. The antigen is undetermined. This CDR3 region has 15 residues. V lost 7 bases, J lost 2 bases, and 7 bases stayed unmatched. From germline, CDR1 is MDHEN and CDR2 SYDVKM. This TCR came from a man between 18 and 35 years old who had mild COVID-19 (a few samples of this study predate the infection). Cell type and time point are not known. The J gene is TRBJ2-5, the V gene TRBV28, with 10 nucleotides matching TRBD2. Material: PBMCs or a T cell subset sorted from them (not recorded which). CDR3 coding DNA: TGTGCCAGCACCCCTAGCGGGGGTTTGCAAGAGACCCAGTACTTC. Its protein product is CASTPSGGLQETQYF. Combining the CDR3 with reference TRBV28 and TRBJ2-5 gives the whole variable domain DVKVTQSSRYLVKRTGEKVFLECVQDMDHENMFWYRQDPGLGLRLIYFSYDVKMKEKGDIPEGYSVSREKKERFSLILESASTNQTSMYLCASTPSGGLQETQYFGPGTRLLVL.